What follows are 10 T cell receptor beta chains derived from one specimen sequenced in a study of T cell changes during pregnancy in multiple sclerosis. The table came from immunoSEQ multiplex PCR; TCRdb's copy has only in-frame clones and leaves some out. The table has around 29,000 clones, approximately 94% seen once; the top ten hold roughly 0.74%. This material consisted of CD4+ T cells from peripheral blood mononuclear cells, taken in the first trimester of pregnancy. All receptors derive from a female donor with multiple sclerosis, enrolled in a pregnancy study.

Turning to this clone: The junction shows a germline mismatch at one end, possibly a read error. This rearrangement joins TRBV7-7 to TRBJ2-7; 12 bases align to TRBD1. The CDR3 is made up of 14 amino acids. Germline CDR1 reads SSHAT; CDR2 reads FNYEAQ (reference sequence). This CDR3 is CASSKGTGGNEQYF. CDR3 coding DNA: TGTGCTAGCAGCAAAGGGACAGGGGGCAACGAGCAGTACTTC.

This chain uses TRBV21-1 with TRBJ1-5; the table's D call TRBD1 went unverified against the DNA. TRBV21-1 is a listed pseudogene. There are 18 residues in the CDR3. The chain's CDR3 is CASSTQAAGQASNQPQHF. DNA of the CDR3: TGTGCCAGCAGCACCCAGGCCGCAGGACAGGCCAGCAATCAGCCCCAGCATTTT.

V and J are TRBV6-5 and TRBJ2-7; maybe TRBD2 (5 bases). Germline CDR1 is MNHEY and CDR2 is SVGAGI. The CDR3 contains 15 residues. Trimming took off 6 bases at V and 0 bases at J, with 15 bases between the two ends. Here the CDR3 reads CASSLAGLSSYEQYF. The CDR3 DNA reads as TGTGCCAGCAGCCTCGCCGGACTCTCCTCCTACGAGCAGTACTTC.

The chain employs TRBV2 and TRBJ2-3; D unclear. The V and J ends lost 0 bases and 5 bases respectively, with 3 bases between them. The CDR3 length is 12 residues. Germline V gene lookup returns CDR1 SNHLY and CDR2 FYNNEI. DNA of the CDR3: TGTGCCAGCAGTGAAGCTAAAGATACGCAGTATTTT. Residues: CASSEAKDTQYF.

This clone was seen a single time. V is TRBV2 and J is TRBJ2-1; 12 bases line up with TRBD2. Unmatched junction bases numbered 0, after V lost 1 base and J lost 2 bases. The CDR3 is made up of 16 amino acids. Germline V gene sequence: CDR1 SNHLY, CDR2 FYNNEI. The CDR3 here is CASSEGTSGAYNEQFF. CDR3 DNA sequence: TGTGCCAGCAGTGAAGGGACTAGCGGGGCCTACAATGAGCAGTTCTTC.

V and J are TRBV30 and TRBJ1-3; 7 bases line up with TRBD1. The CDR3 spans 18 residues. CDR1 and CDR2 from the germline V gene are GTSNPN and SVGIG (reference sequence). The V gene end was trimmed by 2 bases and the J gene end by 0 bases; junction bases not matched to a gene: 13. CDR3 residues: CAWSLGQLYYGSGNTIYF. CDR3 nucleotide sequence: TGTGCCTGGAGTTTGGGACAGTTATACTACGGCTCTGGAAACACCATATATTTT.

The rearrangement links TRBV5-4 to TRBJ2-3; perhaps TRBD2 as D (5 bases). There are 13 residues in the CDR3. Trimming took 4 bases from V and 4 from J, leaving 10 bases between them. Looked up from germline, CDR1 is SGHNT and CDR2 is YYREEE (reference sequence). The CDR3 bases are TGTGCCAGCAGCGAGGACTTCTCAGATACGCAGTATTTT. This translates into CASSEDFSDTQYF. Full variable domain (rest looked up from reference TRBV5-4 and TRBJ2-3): ETGVTQSPTHLIKTRGQQVTLRCSSQSGHNTVSWYQQALGQGPQFIFQYYREEENGRGNFPPRFSGLQFPNYSSELNVNALELDDSALYLCASSEDFSDTQYFGPGTRLTVL.

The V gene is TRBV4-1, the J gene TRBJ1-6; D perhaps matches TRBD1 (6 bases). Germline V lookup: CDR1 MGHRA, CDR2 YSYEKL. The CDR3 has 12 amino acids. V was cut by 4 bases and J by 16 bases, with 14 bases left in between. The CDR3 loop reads CASSPSGESLHF. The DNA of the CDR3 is TGCGCCAGCAGCCCATCAGGGGAATCTCTCCACTTT.

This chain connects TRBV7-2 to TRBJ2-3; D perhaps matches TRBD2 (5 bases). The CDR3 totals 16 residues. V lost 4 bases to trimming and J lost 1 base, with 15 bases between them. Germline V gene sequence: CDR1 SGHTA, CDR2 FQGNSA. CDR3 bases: TGTGCCAGCAGCTCTAGCCCAGCCCGGGGCACAGATACGCAGTATTTT. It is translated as CASSSSPARGTDTQYF.

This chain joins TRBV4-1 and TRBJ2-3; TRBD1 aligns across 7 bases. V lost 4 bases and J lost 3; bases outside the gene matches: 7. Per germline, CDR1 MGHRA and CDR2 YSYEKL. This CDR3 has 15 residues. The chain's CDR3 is CASSLQQGTTDTQYF. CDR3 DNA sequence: TGCGCCAGCAGCCTCCAACAGGGGACGACAGATACGCAGTATTTT.